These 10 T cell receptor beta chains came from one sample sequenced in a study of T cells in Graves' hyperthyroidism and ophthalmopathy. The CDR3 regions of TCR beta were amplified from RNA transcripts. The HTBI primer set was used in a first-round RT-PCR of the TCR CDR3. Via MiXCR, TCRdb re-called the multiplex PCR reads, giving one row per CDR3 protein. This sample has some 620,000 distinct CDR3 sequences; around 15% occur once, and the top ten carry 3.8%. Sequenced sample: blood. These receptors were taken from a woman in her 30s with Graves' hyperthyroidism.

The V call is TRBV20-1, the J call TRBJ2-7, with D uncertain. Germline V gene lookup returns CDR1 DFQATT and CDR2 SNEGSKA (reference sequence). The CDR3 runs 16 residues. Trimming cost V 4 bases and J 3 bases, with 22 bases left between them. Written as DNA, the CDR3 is TGCAGTGCTACTCCGACTCCCCTAGGGTTGGACTACGAGCAGTACTTC. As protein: CSATPTPLGLDYEQYF.

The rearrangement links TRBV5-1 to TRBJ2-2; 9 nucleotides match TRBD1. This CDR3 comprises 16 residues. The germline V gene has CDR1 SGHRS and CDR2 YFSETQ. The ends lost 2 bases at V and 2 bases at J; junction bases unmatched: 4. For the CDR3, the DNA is TGCGCCAGCAGCTTCTCGGGACAGGGAAACACCGGGGAGCTGTTTTTT. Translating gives CASSFSGQGNTGELFF.

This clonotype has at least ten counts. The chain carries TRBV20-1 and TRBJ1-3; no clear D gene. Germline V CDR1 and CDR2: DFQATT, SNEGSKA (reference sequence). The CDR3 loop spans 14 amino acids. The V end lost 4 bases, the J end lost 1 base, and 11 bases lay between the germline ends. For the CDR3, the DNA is TGCAGTGCTACTATGGACGGATCTGGAAACACCATATATTTT. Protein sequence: CSATMDGSGNTIYF.

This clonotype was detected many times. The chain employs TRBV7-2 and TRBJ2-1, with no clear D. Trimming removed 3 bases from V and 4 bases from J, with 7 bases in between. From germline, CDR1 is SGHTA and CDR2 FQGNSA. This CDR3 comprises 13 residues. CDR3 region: CASSFTGYNEQFF. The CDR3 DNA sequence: TGTGCCAGCAGCTTTACCGGGTACAATGAGCAGTTCTTC.

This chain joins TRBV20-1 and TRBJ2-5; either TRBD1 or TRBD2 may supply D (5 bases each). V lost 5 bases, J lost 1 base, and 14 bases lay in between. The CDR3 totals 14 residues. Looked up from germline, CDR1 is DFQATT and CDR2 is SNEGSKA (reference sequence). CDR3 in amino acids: CSASSVGPQETQYF. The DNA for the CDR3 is TGCAGTGCTTCCTCGGTGGGACCCCAAGAGACCCAGTACTTC.

In nucleotides, the CDR3 is TGCAGTGCTAGAGAAGGACAGGGATATTCACCCCTCCACTTT. Translated: CSAREGQGYSPLHF. This rearrangement joins TRBV20-1 to TRBJ1-6, with 8 bases aligning to TRBD1. CDR3 length: 14 residues. Germline trimming cut 0 bases from V and 8 bases from J; bases unmatched to any gene: 3. In germline, CDR1 is DFQATT, CDR2 SNEGSKA (reference sequence).

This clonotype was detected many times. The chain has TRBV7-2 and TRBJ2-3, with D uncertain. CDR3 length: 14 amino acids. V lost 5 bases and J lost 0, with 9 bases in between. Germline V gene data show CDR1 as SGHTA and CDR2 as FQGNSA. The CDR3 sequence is CASSPRSSTDTQYF. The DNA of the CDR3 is TGTGCCAGCAGCCCACGGTCTAGCACAGATACGCAGTATTTT.

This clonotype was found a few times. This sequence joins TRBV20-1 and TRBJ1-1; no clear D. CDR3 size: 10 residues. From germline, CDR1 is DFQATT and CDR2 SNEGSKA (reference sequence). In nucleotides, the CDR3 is TGCACCTGGGCTCGGACTGAAGCTTTCTTT. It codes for CTWARTEAFF.

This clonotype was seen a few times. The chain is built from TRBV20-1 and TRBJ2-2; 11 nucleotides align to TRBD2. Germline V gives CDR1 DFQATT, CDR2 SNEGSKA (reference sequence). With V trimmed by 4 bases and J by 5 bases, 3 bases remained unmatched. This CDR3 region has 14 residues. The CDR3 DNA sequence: TGCAGTGCTACATTAGCGGGAGGGACCGGGGAGCTGTTTTTT. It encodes CSATLAGGTGELFF.

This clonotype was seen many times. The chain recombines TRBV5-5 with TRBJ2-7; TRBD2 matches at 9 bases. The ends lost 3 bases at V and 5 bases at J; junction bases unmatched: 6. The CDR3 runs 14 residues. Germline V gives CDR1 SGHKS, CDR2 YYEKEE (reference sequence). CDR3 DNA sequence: TGTGCCAGCAGCTGGCCCGGGACTAGCAACGAGCAGTACTTC. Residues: CASSWPGTSNEQYF.